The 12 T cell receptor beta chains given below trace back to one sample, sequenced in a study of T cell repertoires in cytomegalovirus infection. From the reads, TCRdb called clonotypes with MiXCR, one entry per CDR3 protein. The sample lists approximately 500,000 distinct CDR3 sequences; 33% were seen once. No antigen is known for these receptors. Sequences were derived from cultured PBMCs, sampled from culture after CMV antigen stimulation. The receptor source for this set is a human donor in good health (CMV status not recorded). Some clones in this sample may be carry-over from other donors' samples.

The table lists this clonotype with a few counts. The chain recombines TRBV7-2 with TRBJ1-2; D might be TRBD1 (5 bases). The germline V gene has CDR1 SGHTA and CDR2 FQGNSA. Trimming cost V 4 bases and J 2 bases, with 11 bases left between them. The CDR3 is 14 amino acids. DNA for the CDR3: TGTGCCAGCAGCTCCCGGGGCAGAAACTATGGCTACACCTTC. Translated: CASSSRGRNYGYTF.

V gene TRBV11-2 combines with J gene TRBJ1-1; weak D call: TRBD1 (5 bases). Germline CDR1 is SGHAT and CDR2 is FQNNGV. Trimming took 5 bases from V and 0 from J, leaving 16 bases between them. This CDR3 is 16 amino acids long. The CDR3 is CASSPRGRGMNTEAFF. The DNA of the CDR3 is TGTGCCAGCAGCCCACGTGGGAGGGGAATGAACACTGAAGCTTTCTTT.

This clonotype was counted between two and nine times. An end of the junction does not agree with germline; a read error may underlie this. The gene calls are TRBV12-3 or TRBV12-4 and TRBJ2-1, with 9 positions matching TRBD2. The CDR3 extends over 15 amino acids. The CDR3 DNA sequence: TGTGCCAGCAGTCTAGCGGGGCAAACGAACAATGAGCAGTTCTTC. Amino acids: CASSLAGQTNNEQFF.

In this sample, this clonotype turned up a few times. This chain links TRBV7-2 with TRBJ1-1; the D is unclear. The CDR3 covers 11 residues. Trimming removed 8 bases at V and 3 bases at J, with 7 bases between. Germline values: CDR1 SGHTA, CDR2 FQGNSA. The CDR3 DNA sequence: TGTGCCAGCGAAACTTACACTGAAGCTTTCTTT. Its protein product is CASETYTEAFF.

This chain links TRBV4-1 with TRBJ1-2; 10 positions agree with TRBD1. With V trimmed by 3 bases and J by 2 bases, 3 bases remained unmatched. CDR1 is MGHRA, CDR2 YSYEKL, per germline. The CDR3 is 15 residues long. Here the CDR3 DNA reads TGCGCCAGCAGCCAGTCGGGACAGGGGAACTATGGCTACACCTTC. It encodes CASSQSGQGNYGYTF.

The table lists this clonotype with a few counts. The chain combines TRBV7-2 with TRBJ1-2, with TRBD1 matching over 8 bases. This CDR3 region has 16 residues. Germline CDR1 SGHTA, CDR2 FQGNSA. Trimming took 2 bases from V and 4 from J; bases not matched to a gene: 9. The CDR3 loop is CASSLSRGQARYGYTF. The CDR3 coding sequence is TGTGCCAGCAGCTTATCCCGGGGACAGGCTCGCTATGGCTACACCTTC.

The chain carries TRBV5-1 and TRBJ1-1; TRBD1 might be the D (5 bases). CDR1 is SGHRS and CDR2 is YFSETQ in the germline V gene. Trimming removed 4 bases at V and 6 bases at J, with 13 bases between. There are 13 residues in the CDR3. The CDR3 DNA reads TGCGCCAGCAGCCCCGGAAGGGACTCTGAAGCTTTCTTT. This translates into CASSPGRDSEAFF.

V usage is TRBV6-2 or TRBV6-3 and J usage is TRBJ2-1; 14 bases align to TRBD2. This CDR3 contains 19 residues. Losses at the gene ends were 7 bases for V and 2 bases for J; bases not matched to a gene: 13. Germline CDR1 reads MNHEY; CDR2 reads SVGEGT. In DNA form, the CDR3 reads TGTGCCAGCACATTCCCGGGACTAGCGGGAGTGGGCCCCTACAATGAGCAGTTCTTC. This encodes CASTFPGLAGVGPYNEQFF.

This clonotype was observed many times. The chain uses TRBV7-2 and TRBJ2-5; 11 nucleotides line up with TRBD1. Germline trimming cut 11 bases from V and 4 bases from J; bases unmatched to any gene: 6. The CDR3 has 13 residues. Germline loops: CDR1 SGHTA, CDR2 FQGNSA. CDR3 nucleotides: TGTGCCGGAGGGACAGGGGGGGCAGAGACCCAGTACTTC. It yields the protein CAGGTGGAETQYF.

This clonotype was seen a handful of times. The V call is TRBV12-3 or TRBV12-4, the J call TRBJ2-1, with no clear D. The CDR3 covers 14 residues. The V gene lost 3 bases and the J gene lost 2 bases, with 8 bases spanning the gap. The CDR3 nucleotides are TGTGCCAGCAGTTTTTTGCAGGCCTACAATGAGCAGTTCTTC. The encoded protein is CASSFLQAYNEQFF.

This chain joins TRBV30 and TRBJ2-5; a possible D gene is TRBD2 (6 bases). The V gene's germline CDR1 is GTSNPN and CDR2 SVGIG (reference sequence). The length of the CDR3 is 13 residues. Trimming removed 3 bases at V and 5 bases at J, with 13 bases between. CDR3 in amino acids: CAWSPGRGETQYF. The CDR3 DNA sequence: TGTGCCTGGAGCCCAGGCCGGGGGGAGACCCAGTACTTC.

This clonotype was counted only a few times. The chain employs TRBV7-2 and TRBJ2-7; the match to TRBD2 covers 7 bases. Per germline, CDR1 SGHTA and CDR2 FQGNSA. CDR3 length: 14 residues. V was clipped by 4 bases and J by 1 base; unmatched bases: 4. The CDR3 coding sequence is TGTGCCAGCAGCTGGTCTAGCGGTTCCTACGAGCAGTACGTC. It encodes CASSWSSGSYEQYV.